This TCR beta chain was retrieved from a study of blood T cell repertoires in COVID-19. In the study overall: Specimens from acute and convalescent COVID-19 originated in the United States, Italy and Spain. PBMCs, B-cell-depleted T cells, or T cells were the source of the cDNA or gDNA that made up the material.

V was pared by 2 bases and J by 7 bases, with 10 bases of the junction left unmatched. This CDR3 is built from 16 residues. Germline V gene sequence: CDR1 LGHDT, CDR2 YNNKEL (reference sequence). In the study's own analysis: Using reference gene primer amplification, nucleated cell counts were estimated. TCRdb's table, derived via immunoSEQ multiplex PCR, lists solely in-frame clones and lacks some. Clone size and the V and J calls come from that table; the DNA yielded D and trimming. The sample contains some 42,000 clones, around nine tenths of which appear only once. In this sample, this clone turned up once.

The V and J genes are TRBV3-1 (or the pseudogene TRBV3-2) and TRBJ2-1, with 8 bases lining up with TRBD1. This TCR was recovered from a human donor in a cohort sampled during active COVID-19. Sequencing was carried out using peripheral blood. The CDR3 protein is CASSQTRTGIGNEQFF. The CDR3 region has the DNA TGTGCCAGCAGCCAAACCAGGACAGGGATAGGGAATGAGCAGTTCTTC.